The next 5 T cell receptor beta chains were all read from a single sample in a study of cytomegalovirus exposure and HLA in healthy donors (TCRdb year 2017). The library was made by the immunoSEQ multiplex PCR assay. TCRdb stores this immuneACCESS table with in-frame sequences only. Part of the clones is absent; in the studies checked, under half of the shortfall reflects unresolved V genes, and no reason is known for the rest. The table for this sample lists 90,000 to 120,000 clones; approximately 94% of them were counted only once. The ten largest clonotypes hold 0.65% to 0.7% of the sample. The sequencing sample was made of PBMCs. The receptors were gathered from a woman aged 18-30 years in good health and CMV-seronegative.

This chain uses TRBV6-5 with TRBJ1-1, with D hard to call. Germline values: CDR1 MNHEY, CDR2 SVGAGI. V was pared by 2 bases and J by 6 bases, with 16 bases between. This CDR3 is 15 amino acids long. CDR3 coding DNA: TGTGCCAGCAGTTACCGCGGGGTGGGGAGCGCTGAAGCTTTCTTT. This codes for CASSYRGVGSAEAFF.

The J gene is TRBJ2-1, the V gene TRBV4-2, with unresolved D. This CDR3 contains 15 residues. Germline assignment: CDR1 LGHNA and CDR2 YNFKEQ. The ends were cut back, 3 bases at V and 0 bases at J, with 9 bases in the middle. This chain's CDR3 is CASSHPRSSYNEQFF. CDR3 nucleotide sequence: TGTGCCAGCAGCCACCCACGGAGCTCCTACAATGAGCAGTTCTTC.

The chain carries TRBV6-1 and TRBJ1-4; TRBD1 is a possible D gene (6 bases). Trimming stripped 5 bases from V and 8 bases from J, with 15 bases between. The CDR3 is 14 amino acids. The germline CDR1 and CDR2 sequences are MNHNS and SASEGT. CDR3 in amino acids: CASSLGTPGEKLFF. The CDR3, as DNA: TGTGCCAGCAGTCTCGGGACACCGGGCGAAAAACTGTTTTTT.

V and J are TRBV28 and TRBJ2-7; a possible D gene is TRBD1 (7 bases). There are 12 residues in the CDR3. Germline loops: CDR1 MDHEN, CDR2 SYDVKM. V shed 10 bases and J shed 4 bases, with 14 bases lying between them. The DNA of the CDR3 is TGTGCCACCCGGGGGACAGCTTACGAGCAGTACTTC. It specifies CATRGTAYEQYF.

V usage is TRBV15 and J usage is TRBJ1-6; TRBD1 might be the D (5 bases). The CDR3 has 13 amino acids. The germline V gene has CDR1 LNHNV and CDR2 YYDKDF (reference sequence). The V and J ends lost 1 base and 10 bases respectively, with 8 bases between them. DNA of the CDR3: TGTGCCACCAGCAGAGCGACAGCATCACCCCTCCACTTT. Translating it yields CATSRATASPLHF.